One and the same sample provided the 19 T cell receptor beta chains below, sequenced in a study of regulatory T cells in long-lasting Graves disease. TCRdb processed the reads anew with MiXCR; each CDR3 protein has one entry. The table shows about 870 distinct CDR3 sequences, with about 50% occurring only once. Isolated PBMC RNA provided the starting material for the TCR library. The specimen was peripheral blood mononuclear cells (PBMCs), collected with antithyroid drug treatment, in newly diagnosed or persistent Graves disease (not recorded which). The receptor set was obtained from a female donor with Graves disease.

Only a few counts were recorded for this clonotype. The chain joins TRBV12-3 or TRBV12-4 to TRBJ1-2, with 10 bases aligning to TRBD1. After removal of 3 bases from V and 4 bases from J, the junction contained 2 bases not matched to a gene. This CDR3 is 14 amino acids long. The CDR3: CASSLRTGGYGYTF. The CDR3 coding sequence is TGTGCCAGCAGTTTGAGGACAGGGGGCTATGGCTACACCTTC.

The V gene is TRBV19, the J gene TRBJ2-5; unclear D gene. In germline, CDR1 is LNHDA, CDR2 SQIVND (reference sequence). The V end lost 11 bases, the J end lost 5 bases, and 18 bases lay between the germline ends. The CDR3 contains 13 residues. The CDR3 spells CACSTGRRETQYF. The CDR3 DNA is TGTGCCTGCTCCACGGGTAGGCGGGAGACCCAGTACTTC. Together with reference TRBV19 and TRBJ2-5, the CDR3 gives the full variable domain: DGGITQSPKYLFRKEGQNVTLSCEQNLNHDAMYWYRQDPGQGLRLIYYSQIVNDFQKGDIAEGYSVSREKKESFPLTVTSAQKNPTAFYLCACSTGRRETQYFGPGTRLLVL.

There are a few counts of this clonotype. The CDR3 reads CASSEYNSGANVLTF. The CDR3 DNA reads TGTGCCAGCAGTGAATATAACTCTGGGGCCAACGTCCTGACTTTC. The rearrangement joins TRBV25-1 to TRBJ2-6, with no clear D. Looked up from germline, CDR1 is MGHDK and CDR2 is SYGVNS. CDR3 length equals 15 residues. V was shortened by 0 bases and J by 0 bases, with 3 bases between the two germline ends.

The V gene is TRBV5-1, the J gene TRBJ1-2; tentative D call: TRBD1 (6 bases). The CDR3 has 14 amino acids. V gave up 4 bases and J gave up 2 bases, with 12 bases separating them. Germline CDR1 is SGHRS and CDR2 is YFSETQ. Here the CDR3 DNA reads TGCGCCAGCAGCGGCGGGACACTCAACTATGGCTACACCTTC. Amino acid sequence: CASSGGTLNYGYTF.

With respect to this clonotype: This is likely a read error, given that the CDR3 carries no conserved phenylalanine or tryptophan at its end. The chain carries TRBV6-2 or TRBV6-3 and TRBJ2-1; 10 bases are shared with TRBD2. Trimming cost V 0 bases and J 3 bases; bases outside gene matches: 2. Germline V gene lookup returns CDR1 MNHEY and CDR2 SVGEGT. This CDR3 spans 16 amino acids. The CDR3 sequence: CASSYSGTSDYNEQFL. DNA for the CDR3: TGTGCCAGCAGTTACTCGGGGACTAGCGACTACAATGAGCAGTTCCTC.

This chain uses TRBV5-6 with TRBJ2-1; 7 positions agree with TRBD2. CDR1 is SGHDT, CDR2 YYEEEE, per germline. The CDR3 runs to 15 residues. Losses at the gene ends were 4 bases for V and 4 bases for J; bases not matched to a gene: 8. The CDR3 DNA reads as TGTGCCAGCAGCCACGGCGGGGGTAATTACAATGAGCAGTTCTTC. Its protein is CASSHGGGNYNEQFF.

The chain employs TRBV7-9 and TRBJ2-1; D is possibly TRBD1 (5 bases). V lost 5 bases, J lost 3 bases, and 8 bases lay in between. The CDR3 extends over 13 amino acids. Germline V gene data show CDR1 as SEHNR and CDR2 as FQNEAQ (reference sequence). CDR3 protein: CASSVDNYNEQFF. DNA for the CDR3: TGTGCCAGCAGCGTGGACAACTACAATGAGCAGTTCTTC.

This clonotype was seen a handful of times. The rearrangement links TRBV4-3 to TRBJ1-2, with D maybe TRBD1 (5 bases). V lost 4 bases and J lost 6, with 18 bases in between. The CDR3 runs to 15 residues. Germline CDR1 reads LGHNA; CDR2 reads YSLEER. CDR3 region: CASSLSSGQGDGYTF. The CDR3 nucleotides are TGCGCCAGCAGCCTCTCCTCCGGGCAGGGTGATGGCTACACCTTC.

This clonotype was seen only a few times. The V gene is TRBV7-8, the J gene TRBJ2-2; 7 bases are a match to TRBD2. CDR1 is SGHVS and CDR2 is FQNEAQ in the germline V gene. V lost 5 bases and J lost 2; bases outside the gene matches: 5. This CDR3 contains 15 residues. DNA of the CDR3: TGTGCCAGCAGCCGGGGAGGGCCTAACACCGGGGAGCTGTTTTTT. Encoded protein: CASSRGGPNTGELFF.

V usage is TRBV20-1 and J usage is TRBJ2-2; D gene uncertain. CDR3 length equals 11 residues. Germline V gene sequence: CDR1 DFQATT, CDR2 SNEGSKA (reference sequence). Trimming shortened V by 0 bases and J by 8 bases, and 4 bases separated the two germline ends. The CDR3 region has the DNA TGCAGTGCTAGAGATACGGGGGAGCTGTTTTTT. The encoded protein is CSARDTGELFF.

V and J are TRBV28 and TRBJ1-2, with D perhaps matching TRBD1 (5 bases). The germline CDR1 and CDR2 sequences are MDHEN and SYDVKM. V gave up 7 bases and J gave up 4 bases, with 25 bases separating them. This CDR3 comprises 17 residues. CDR3: CASIRNPGDLLLYGYTF. The CDR3, as DNA: TGTGCCAGCATCCGGAACCCGGGGGACTTATTACTCTATGGCTACACCTTC.

This clonotype was observed once. The chain uses TRBV29-1 and TRBJ2-1; D not resolved. Germline V gene lookup returns CDR1 SQVTM and CDR2 ANQGSEA. There are 12 residues in the CDR3. V lost 3 bases and J 10 bases, leaving 13 bases between the germline ends. The DNA for the CDR3 is TGCAGCGTTGAGGGTGATGGCAGCGAGCAGTTCTTC. As protein: CSVEGDGSEQFF.

This sequence joins TRBV7-9 and TRBJ2-1; TRBD2 matches at 15 bases. This CDR3 spans 16 amino acids. Germline V gives CDR1 SEHNR, CDR2 FQNEAQ (reference sequence). Unmatched junction bases numbered 8, after V lost 5 bases and J lost 9 bases. CDR3: CASSPGLAGGLAEQFF. For the CDR3, the DNA is TGTGCCAGCAGCCCCGGACTAGCGGGAGGGCTGGCTGAGCAGTTCTTC.

J is TRBJ2-6 and V is TRBV11-2; possibly TRBD1 or TRBD2 for D (5 bases each). V lost 4 bases, J lost 0 bases, and 22 bases lay in between. Germline V gene sequence: CDR1 SGHAT, CDR2 FQNNGV. This CDR3 has 20 amino acids. The CDR3 nucleotides are TGTGCCAGCAGCTCCCCGGGACCCATCCCCGGATACTCTGGGGCCAACGTCCTGACTTTC. Its translation: CASSSPGPIPGYSGANVLTF.

The V and J genes are TRBV11-3 and TRBJ1-4; D not certain. CDR1 is SGHNT, CDR2 YENEEA, per germline. The CDR3 has 15 amino acids. Trimming took 6 bases from V and 0 from J, leaving 11 bases between them. In nucleotides, the CDR3 is TGTGCCAGCAGTTCCGGGGATGCAACTAATGAAAAACTGTTTTTT. This translates into CASSSGDATNEKLFF.

The chain joins TRBV29-1 to TRBJ1-2; D perhaps matches TRBD1 (5 bases). Germline lookup yields CDR1 SQVTM and CDR2 ANQGSEA. Trimming shortened V by 4 bases and J by 5 bases, and 11 bases separated the two germline ends. The CDR3 runs to 12 residues. The CDR3 protein is CSVARGGYGYTF. The CDR3 bases are TGCAGCGTTGCGAGGGGTGGTTATGGCTACACCTTC.

The chain combines TRBV14 with TRBJ2-7; D is unclear. Trimming shortened V by 2 bases and J by 6 bases, and 11 bases separated the two germline ends. CDR1 SGHDN and CDR2 FVKESK come from the germline V gene. CDR3 size: 13 residues. In DNA form, the CDR3 reads TGTGCCAGCAGCCAACGGTACGGGTCCGAGCAGTACTTC. It specifies CASSQRYGSEQYF.

The chain employs TRBV7-2 and TRBJ2-5, with a weak D call TRBD2 (6 bases). Per the germline V gene, CDR1 is SGHTA and CDR2 is FQGNSA. This CDR3 contains 15 residues. The V end lost 1 base, the J end lost 2 bases, and 11 bases lay between the germline ends. The CDR3 DNA reads TGTGCCAGCAGCTTAGGCGCAGGGACTCAAGAGACCCAGTACTTC. Its translation: CASSLGAGTQETQYF.

V and J are TRBV5-1 and TRBJ2-7, with 10 bases aligning to TRBD1. The germline V gene has CDR1 SGHRS and CDR2 YFSETQ. Trimming took 8 bases from V and 6 from J; bases not matched to a gene: 2. CDR3 length: 11 amino acids. The CDR3 sequence: CASGTGVEQYF. The DNA of the CDR3 is TGCGCCAGTGGGACAGGGGTCGAGCAGTACTTC.